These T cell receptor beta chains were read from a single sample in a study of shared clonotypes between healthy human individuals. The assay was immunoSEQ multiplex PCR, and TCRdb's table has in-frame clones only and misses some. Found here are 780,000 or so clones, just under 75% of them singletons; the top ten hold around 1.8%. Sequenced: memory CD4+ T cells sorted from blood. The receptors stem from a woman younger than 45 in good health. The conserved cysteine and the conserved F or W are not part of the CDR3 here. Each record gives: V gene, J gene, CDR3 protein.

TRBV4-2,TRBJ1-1,ASSQVSREGTEAF
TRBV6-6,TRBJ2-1,ASGLAGGGNEQF
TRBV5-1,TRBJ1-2,ASSPHPGTVLGYT
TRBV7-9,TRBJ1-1,ASSLGTLNTEAF
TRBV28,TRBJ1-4,ASSITGGGEKLF
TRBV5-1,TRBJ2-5,ASSSLIGSETQY
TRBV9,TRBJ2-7,ASSKGGGAPYEQY
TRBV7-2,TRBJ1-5,ASSLMGGNNQPQH
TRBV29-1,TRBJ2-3,SVGSEGPDTQY
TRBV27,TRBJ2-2,ASSPRRRSSTNTGELF
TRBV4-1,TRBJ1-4,ASSQDSGGKDEKLF
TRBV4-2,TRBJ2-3,ASSPSGSGGRTDTQY
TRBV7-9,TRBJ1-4,ASSSDREGEKLF
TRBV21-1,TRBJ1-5,ASQDIDVRAQH
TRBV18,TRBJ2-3,ASSQRPAGFEDTQY
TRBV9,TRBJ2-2,ASSVDISGEFNTGELF
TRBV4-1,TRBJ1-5,ASSQDPPGIGGYQPQH
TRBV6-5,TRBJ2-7,ASSYSLNSYYEQY
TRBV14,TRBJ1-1,ASSAHLRNTEAF
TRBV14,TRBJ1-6,ASSQDGQINSPLH
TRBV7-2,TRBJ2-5,ASSPASGRARETQY
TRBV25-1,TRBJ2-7,ASSERGLGTYEQY
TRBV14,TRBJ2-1,ASSPSLWSGIYNEQF
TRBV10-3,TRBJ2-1,AISVSGSVRAEQF
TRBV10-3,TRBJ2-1,AISEIGGSYNEQF
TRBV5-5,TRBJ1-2,ASSLSQGNYGYT
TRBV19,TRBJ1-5,ASSIRQNNQPQH
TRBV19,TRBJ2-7,ASSTPEGSYKTSYEQY
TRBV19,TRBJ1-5,ASSSGQGVGQPQH
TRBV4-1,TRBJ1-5,ASSQDRLRQGVLLNQPQH
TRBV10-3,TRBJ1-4,AIGAGGSEKLF
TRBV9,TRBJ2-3,ASSDLYTDTQY
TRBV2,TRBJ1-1,ASTFLTGASGEAF
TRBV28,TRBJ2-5,ASSPGAGVEETQY
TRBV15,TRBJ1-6,ATSSDGLGNSPLH
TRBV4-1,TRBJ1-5,ASSQVGRGKFNQPQH
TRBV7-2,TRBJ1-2,ASSRPDRPNYGYT
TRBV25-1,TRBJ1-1,ASSEYMSGTHTEAF
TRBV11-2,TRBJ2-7,ASSLGTLPWGEQY
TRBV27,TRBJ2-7,ASSQIAQGAKY
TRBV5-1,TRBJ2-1,ASSPQVMDGEQF
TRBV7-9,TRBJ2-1,ASSLPHSNEQF
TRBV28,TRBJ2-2,ASSTRTGNTGELF
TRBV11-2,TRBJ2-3,ASSSSRGIETQY
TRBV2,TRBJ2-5,ASIGIKETQY
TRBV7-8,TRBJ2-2,ASSLTGLGAGELF
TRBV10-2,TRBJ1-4,ASSDSGTEYEKLF
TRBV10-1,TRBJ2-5,ASSLAGSETQY
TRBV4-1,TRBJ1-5,ASSQERGNQPQH
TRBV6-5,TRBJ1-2,ASSDDRFNYGYT
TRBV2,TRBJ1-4,ASRRQGGGNEKLF
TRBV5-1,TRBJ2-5,ASSSQPRTVQETQY
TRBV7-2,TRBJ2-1,ASSFLERISYNEQF
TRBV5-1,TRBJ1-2,ASSWGDSVWGYT
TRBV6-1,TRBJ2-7,ASSGDRYEQY